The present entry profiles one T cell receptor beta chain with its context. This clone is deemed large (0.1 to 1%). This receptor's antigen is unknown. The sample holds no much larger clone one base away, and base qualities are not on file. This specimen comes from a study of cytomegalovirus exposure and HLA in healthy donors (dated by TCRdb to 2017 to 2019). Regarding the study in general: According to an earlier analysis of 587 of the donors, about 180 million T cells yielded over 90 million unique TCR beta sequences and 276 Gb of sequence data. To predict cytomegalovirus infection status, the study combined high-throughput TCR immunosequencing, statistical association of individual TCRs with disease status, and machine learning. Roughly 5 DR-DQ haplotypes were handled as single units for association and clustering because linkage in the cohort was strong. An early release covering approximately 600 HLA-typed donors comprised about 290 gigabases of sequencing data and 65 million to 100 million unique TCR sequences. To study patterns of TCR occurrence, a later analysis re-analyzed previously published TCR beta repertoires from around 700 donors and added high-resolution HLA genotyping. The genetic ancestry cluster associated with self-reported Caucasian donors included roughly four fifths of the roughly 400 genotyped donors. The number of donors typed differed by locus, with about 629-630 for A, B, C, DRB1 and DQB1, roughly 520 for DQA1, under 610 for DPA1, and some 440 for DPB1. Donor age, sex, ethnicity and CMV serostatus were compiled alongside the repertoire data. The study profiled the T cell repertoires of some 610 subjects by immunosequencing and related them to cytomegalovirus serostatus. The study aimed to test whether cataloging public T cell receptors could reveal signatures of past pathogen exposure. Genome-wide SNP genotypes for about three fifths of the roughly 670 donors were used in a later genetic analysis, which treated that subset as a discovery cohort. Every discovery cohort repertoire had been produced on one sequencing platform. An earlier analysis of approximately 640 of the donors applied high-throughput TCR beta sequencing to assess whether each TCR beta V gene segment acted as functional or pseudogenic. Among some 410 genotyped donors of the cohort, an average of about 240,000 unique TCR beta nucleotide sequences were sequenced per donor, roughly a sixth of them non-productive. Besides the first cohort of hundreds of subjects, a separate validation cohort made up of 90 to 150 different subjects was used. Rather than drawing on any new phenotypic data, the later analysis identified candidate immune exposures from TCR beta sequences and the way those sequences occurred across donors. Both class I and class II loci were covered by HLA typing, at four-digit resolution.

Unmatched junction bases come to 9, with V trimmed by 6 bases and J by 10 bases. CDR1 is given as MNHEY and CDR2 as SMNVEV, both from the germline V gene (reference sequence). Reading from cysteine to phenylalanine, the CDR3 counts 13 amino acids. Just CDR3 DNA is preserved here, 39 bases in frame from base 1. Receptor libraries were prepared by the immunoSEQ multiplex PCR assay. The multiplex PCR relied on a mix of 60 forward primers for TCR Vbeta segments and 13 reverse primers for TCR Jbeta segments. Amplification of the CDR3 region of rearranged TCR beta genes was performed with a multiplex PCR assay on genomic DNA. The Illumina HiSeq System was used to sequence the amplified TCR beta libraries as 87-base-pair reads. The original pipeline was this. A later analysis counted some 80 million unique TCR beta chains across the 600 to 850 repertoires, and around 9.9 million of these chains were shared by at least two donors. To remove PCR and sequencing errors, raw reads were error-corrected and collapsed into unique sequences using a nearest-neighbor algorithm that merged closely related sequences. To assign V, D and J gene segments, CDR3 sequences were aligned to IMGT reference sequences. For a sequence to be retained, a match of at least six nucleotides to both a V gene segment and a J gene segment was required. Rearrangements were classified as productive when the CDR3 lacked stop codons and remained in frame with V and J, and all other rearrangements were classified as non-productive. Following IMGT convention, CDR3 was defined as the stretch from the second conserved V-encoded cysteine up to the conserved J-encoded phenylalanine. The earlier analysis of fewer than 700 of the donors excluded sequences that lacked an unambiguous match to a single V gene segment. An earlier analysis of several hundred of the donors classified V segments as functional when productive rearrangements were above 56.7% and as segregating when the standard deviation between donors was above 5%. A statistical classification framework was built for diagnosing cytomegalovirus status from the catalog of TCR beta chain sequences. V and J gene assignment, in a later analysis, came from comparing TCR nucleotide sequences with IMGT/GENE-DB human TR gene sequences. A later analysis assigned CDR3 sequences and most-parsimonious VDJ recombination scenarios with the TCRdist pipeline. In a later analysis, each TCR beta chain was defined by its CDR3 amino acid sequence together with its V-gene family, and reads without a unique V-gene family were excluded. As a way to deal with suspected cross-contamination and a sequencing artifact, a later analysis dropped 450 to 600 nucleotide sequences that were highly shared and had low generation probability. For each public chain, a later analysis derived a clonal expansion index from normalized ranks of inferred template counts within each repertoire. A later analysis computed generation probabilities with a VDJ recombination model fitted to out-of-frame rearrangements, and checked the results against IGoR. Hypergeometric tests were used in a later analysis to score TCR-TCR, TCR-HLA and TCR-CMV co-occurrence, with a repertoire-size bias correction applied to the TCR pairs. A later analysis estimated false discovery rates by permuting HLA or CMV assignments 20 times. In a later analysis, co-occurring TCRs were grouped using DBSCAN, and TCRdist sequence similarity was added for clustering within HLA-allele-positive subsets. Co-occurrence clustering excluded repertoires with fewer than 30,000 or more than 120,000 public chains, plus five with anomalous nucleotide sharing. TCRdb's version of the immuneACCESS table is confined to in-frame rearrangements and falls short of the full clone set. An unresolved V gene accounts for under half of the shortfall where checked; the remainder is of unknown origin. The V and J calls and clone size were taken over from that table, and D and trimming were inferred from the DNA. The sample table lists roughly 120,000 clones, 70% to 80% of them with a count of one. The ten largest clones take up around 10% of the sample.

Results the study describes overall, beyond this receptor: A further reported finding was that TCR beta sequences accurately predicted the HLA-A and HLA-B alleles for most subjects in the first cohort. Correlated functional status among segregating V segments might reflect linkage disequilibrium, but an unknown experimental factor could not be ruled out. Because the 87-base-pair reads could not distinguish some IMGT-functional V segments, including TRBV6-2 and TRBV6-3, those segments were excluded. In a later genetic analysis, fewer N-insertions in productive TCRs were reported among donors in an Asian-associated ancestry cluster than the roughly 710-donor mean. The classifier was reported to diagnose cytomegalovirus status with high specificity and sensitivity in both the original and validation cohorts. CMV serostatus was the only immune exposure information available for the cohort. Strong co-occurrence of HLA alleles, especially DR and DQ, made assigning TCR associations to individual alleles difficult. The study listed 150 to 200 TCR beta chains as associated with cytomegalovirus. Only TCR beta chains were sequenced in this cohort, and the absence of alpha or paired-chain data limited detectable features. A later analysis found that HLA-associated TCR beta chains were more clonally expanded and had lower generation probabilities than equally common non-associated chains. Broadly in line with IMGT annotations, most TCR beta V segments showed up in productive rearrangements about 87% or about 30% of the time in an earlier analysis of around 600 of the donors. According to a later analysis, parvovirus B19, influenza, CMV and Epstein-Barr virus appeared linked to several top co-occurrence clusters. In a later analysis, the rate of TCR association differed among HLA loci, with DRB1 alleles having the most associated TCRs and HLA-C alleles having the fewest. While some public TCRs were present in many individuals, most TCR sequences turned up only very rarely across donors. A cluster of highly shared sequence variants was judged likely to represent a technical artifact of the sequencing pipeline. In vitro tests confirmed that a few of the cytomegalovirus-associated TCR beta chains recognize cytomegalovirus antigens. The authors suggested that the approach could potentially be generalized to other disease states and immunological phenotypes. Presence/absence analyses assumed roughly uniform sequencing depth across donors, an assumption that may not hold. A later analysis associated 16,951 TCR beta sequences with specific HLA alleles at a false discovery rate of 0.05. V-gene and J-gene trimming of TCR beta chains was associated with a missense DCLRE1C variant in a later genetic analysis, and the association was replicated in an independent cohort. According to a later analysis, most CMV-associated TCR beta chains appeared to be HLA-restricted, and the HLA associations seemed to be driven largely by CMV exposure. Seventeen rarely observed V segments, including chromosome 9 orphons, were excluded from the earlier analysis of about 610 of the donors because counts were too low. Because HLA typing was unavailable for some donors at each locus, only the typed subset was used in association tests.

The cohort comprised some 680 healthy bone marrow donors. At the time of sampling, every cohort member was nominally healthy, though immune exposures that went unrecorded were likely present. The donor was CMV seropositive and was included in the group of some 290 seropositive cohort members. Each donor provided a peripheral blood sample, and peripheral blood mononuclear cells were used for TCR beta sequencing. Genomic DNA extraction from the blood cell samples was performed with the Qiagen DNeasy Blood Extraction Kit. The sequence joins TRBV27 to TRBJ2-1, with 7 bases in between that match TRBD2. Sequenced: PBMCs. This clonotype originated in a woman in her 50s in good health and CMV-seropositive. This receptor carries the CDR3 CASSSTSAGEQFF. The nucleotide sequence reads TGTGCCAGCAGCTCAACTAGCGCGGGAGAGCAGTTCTTC.